A selection of T cell receptor beta chains follows, all from one sample in a study of blood T cell repertoires in COVID-19. Libraries were prepared by immunoSEQ multiplex PCR; TCRdb keeps only in-frame clonotypes and omits some of them. Among about 160,000 clones, roughly four fifths were seen once, and the ten largest hold about an eighth. The sequenced sample consisted of peripheral blood. These receptors came from an older man who had recovered from COVID-19. The CDR3 runs from the conserved cysteine through the conserved F or W. A D gene is named only where the DNA matches it firmly. Some rows mark clone size as missing; the rest say once, few, many or name a class of expanded clone.

CDR3 protein | CDR3 DNA | clone size | J gene | CDR3 length | V gene | D gene
CASSGPGQGISPLHF | TGTGCCAGTAGTGGGCCGGGACAGGGTATTTCACCCCTCCACTTT | few | TRBJ1-6 | 15 | TRBV19 | TRBD1
CASSSRLAENTGELFF | TGTGCCAGCAGTTCCAGACTAGCGGAGAACACCGGGGAGCTGTTTTTT | . | TRBJ2-2 | 16 | TRBV25-1 | TRBD2
CASSRLMSEQFF | TGTGCCAGCAGCCGACTCATGAGTGAGCAGTTCTTC | . | TRBJ2-1 | 12 | TRBV5-6 | .
CSASGTSGRASYEQYF | TGCAGTGCTAGTGGGACTAGCGGGAGGGCTTCCTACGAGCAGTACTTC | . | TRBJ2-7 | 16 | TRBV20-1 | TRBD2
CASSFRREGGDTQYF | TGTGCCAGCAGTTTCCGGCGGGAGGGAGGTGATACGCAGTATTTT | . | TRBJ2-3 | 15 | TRBV27 | TRBD2
CASSRHHAGTSGSGGRETQYF | TGTGCCAGCAGTCGCCACCATGCCGGGACTAGCGGGAGTGGGGGGCGGGAGACCCAGTACTTC | . | TRBJ2-5 | 21 | TRBV6-6 | TRBD2
CASSPGQGANEQFF | TGTGCCAGCAGCCCAGGACAGGGGGCGAATGAGCAGTTCTTC | . | TRBJ2-1 | 14 | TRBV6-5 | TRBD1
CASSTTSRVTGELFF | TGTGCCAGTAGTACTACCTCCAGGGTCACCGGGGAGCTGTTTTTT | . | TRBJ2-2 | 15 | TRBV19 | .
CASSARGGQETQYF | TGTGCCAGCAGCGCCAGAGGGGGCCAAGAGACCCAGTACTTC | once | TRBJ2-5 | 14 | TRBV11-3 | .
CASSPTSATSTDTQYF | TGTGCCAGCAGCCCAACTAGCGCCACTAGCACAGATACGCAGTATTTT | . | TRBJ2-3 | 16 | TRBV7-2 | TRBD2
CAAAPTGGVSQPQHF | TGTGCCGCGGCACCGACAGGGGGCGTAAGTCAGCCCCAGCATTTT | . | TRBJ1-5 | 15 | TRBV19 | TRBD1
CASSSGPSGGYGYTF | TGTGCCAGCAGCTCCGGGCCCTCGGGGGGCTATGGCTACACCTTC | . | TRBJ1-2 | 15 | TRBV5-5 | .
CASSERRDRTEAFF | TGCGCCAGCAGTGAGCGAAGGGACAGGACAGAAGCTTTCTTT | . | TRBJ1-1 | 14 | TRBV10-1 | TRBD1
CASTRTGLTEAFF | TGTGCCAGCACCAGGACAGGGCTCACTGAAGCTTTCTTT | . | TRBJ1-1 | 13 | TRBV12-3/TRBV12-4 | TRBD1
CASSWTSGSSYEQYF | TGTGCCAGCAGTTGGACTAGCGGGAGCTCCTACGAGCAGTACTTC | . | TRBJ2-7 | 15 | TRBV27 | TRBD2
CASSSWGQPNTEAFF | TGTGCCAGCAGCTCGTGGGGGCAGCCGAACACTGAAGCTTTCTTT | . | TRBJ1-1 | 15 | TRBV7-9 | .
CASSPQGRGSGNTIYF | TGTGCCAGCTCACCTCAGGGGAGAGGGTCTGGAAACACCATATATTTT | . | TRBJ1-3 | 16 | TRBV18 | .